These 5 T cell receptor beta chains were all obtained from the same sample, sequenced in a study of radiotherapy plus CTLA-4 blockade in lung cancer (dated by TCRdb to the late 2010s). The protocol used for the library was the immunoSEQ multiplex PCR assay. Imported from immuneACCESS, the table was reduced by TCRdb to in-frame sequences with V and J called. These copies leave out some clones; in studies compared against another copy, an unresolved V gene accounts for under half, and the cause of the remainder is not known. The sample table shows roughly 110,000 clones, and 85% to 90% are seen once. Less than 2.5% of the sample comes from the top ten. The sequenced sample was peripheral blood, obtained from a patient treated with radiotherapy plus ipilimumab. The receptors shown here come from a human donor with non-small cell lung cancer that progressed on radiotherapy plus ipilimumab. Some clones in this sample may be carry-over from other donors' samples.

The V and J genes are TRBV6-6 and TRBJ2-6, with D possibly being TRBD1 or TRBD2 (5 bases each). The ends were cut back, 5 bases at V and 0 bases at J, with 11 bases in the middle. Germline values: CDR1 MNHNY, CDR2 SVGAGI (reference sequence). The CDR3 is made up of 16 amino acids. CDR3 protein: CASSRGASSGANVLTF. CDR3 DNA sequence: TGTGCCAGCAGTCGAGGGGCTTCCTCTGGGGCCAACGTCCTGACTTTC.

This clone was counted between two and nine times. CDR3 residues: CASSSGNSGANVLTF. The CDR3 nucleotides are TGCGCCAGCAGCTCGGGGAACTCTGGGGCCAACGTCCTGACTTTC. This chain uses TRBV5-1 with TRBJ2-6; D possibly corresponds to TRBD2 (5 bases). From germline, CDR1 is SGHRS and CDR2 YFSETQ. The V and J ends lost 3 bases and 0 bases respectively, with 7 bases between them. This CDR3 spans 15 amino acids. Based on the CDR3 plus reference TRBV5-1 and TRBJ2-6, the full variable domain is KAGVTQTPRYLIKTRGQQVTLSCSPISGHRSVSWYQQTPGQGLQFLFEYFSETQRNKGNFPGRFSGRQFSNSRSEMNVSTLELGDSALYLCASSSGNSGANVLTFGAGSRLTVL.

The chain carries TRBV18 and TRBJ2-1; 8 nucleotides align to TRBD1. The CDR3 is 16 amino acids. The germline gives CDR1 KGHSH, CDR2 LQKENI. Trimming removed 4 bases from V and 0 bases from J; junction bases left unmatched: 5. CDR3 residues: CASSLNRGSSYNEQFF. For the CDR3, the DNA is TGTGCCAGCTCACTTAACAGGGGGAGCTCCTACAATGAGCAGTTCTTC. Combining the CDR3 with reference TRBV18 and TRBJ2-1 gives the whole variable domain NAGVMQNPRHLVRRRGQEARLRCSPMKGHSHVYWYRQLPEEGLKFMVYLQKENIIDESGMPKERFSAEFPKEGPSILRIQQVVRGDSAAYFCASSLNRGSSYNEQFFGPGTRLTVL.

The chain combines TRBV5-1 with TRBJ2-5; the D call may be TRBD1 or TRBD2 (5 bases each). Germline V gene data show CDR1 as SGHRS and CDR2 as YFSETQ. This CDR3 is built from 13 residues. V gave up 4 bases and J gave up 1 base, with 8 bases separating them. The CDR3 region is CASSGTAQETQYF. The CDR3 coding sequence is TGCGCCAGCAGCGGGACGGCCCAAGAGACCCAGTACTTC.

This chain connects TRBV28 to TRBJ2-7, with D maybe TRBD1 (5 bases). Germline V gene sequence: CDR1 MDHEN, CDR2 SYDVKM. Trimming removed 3 bases from V and 6 bases from J, with 21 bases in between. The CDR3 loop spans 16 amino acids. CDR3 in DNA: TGTGCCAGCAGTTTGGGGCCAACCCTCATCAGGTCCGAGCAGTACTTC. It specifies CASSLGPTLIRSEQYF.